Following are 20 T cell receptor beta chains from one sample sequenced in a study of blood T cell repertoires in COVID-19. The protocol was immunoSEQ multiplex PCR, while the TCRdb copy is restricted to in-frame clones and leaves out a portion. The sample carries roughly 250,000 clones, 88% recorded once. Sequencing input: peripheral blood. These receptors were taken from a woman aged 40 to 49 who had recovered from COVID-19.

The gene calls are TRBV4-3 and TRBJ2-3; D remains ambiguous. V lost 4 bases, J lost 6 bases, and 20 bases lay in between. The germline gives CDR1 LGHNA, CDR2 YSLEER. CDR3 length equals 16 residues. In nucleotides, the CDR3 is TGCGCCAGCAGCCTGGGCTCGGCTATCTTGTCGGATACGCAGTATTTT. Its protein is CASSLGSAILSDTQYF.

V gene TRBV6-1 combines with J gene TRBJ1-2; D uncertain. The germline V gene has CDR1 MNHNS and CDR2 SASEGT. V lost 1 base and J 2 bases, leaving 8 bases between the germline ends. This CDR3 is 14 amino acids long. DNA for the CDR3: TGTGCCAGCAGTGAAGTCGACGGGAACTATGGCTACACCTTC. Translation gives CASSEVDGNYGYTF.

This chain uses TRBV21-1 with TRBJ2-5; TRBD1, the table's D call, was not compared with the DNA. TRBV21-1 represents a pseudogene. CDR3 size: 19 residues. Written as DNA, the CDR3 is TGTGCCAGCAGCATCCCCCCCACCCCCCTACCTTCAGGATTTGTGACCCAGTACTTC. This translates into CASSIPPTPLPSGFVTQYF.

The rearrangement links TRBV18 to TRBJ1-6; D possibly corresponds to TRBD1 (5 bases). CDR3 length equals 16 residues. Per the germline V gene, CDR1 is KGHSH and CDR2 is LQKENI. The V end was cut by 3 bases, the J end by 8 bases, with 17 bases between. CDR3 in amino acids: CASSPLGGVEDSPLHF. The DNA of the CDR3 is TGTGCCAGCTCACCCCTGGGGGGGGTAGAGGATTCACCCCTCCACTTT.

The genes are TRBV2 and TRBJ1-3; TRBD1 matches at 7 bases. V gave up 6 bases and J gave up 0 bases; unmatched junction bases: 5. Germline V gives CDR1 SNHLY, CDR2 FYNNEI. CDR3 size: 15 residues. CDR3 region: CASSTQGLSGNTIYF. The CDR3 DNA reads as TGTGCCAGCAGCACACAGGGGCTCTCTGGAAACACCATATATTTT.

V is TRBV6-1 and J is TRBJ2-7, with 8 bases matching TRBD1. Unmatched junction bases numbered 8, after V lost 7 bases and J lost 3 bases. The V gene's germline CDR1 is MNHNS and CDR2 SASEGT. The length of the CDR3 is 14 residues. CDR3 amino acids: CASTSGQADYEQYF. As DNA, the CDR3 is TGTGCCAGCACCTCGGGACAGGCCGACTACGAGCAGTACTTC.

The chain recombines TRBV5-6 with TRBJ1-5; no firm D call. Germline CDR1 is SGHDT and CDR2 is YYEEEE. CDR3 length equals 13 residues. Trimming pared 3 bases from V and 1 base from J, leaving 5 bases between. DNA of the CDR3: TGTGCCAGCAGCTATCAGAGCAATCAGCCCCAGCATTTT. Protein product: CASSYQSNQPQHF.

The rearrangement uses TRBV7-2 and TRBJ1-2; 8 positions agree with TRBD1. Trimming removed 3 bases from V and 5 bases from J; junction bases left unmatched: 8. The germline gives CDR1 SGHTA, CDR2 FQGNSA. The CDR3 contains 15 residues. CDR3 in amino acids: CASSFGPTGEYGYTF. In nucleotides, the CDR3 is TGTGCCAGCAGCTTCGGACCGACAGGGGAGTATGGCTACACCTTC. The full variable domain, its missing parts supplied by reference TRBV7-2 and TRBJ1-2, is GAGVSQSPSNKVTEKGKDVELRCDPISGHTALYWYRQSLGQGLEFLIYFQGNSAPDKSGLPSDRFSAERTGGSVSTLTIQRTQQEDSAVYLCASSFGPTGEYGYTFGSGTRLTVV.

This clone was observed a handful of times. The germline gene is not matched at one end of the junction; a read error may be the cause. The chain recombines TRBV7-7 with TRBJ2-5; 8 bases map to TRBD1. This CDR3 comprises 14 residues. The germline V gene encodes CDR1 SSHAT and CDR2 FNYEAQ (reference sequence). CDR3: CASSRRTGWETQYF. The CDR3 DNA sequence: TGTGCTAGCAGCCGCAGGACAGGGTGGGAGACCCAGTACTTC. Variable domain in full (rest from reference TRBV7-7 and TRBJ2-5): GAGVSQSPRYKVTKRGQDVTLRCDPISSHATLYWYQQALGQGPEFLTYFNYEAQPDKSGLPSDRFSAERPEGSISTLTIQRTEQRDSAMYRCASSRRTGWETQYFGPGTRLLVL.

The CDR3 DNA is TGTGCCAGCAGTGACCCCTCCGGGACAGGGGACGAGCAGTACTTC. It translates to CASSDPSGTGDEQYF. The chain couples TRBV25-1 to TRBJ2-7; 10 positions agree with TRBD1. Germline V lookup: CDR1 MGHDK, CDR2 SYGVNS. V lost 3 bases to trimming and J lost 5 bases; unmatched junction nucleotides: 7. CDR3 length equals 15 residues.

This clone was detected only a few times. The chain employs TRBV19 and TRBJ2-2, with D tentatively TRBD1 (5 bases). V lost 5 bases to trimming and J lost 6 bases, with 13 bases between them. CDR1 and CDR2 (germline): LNHDA, SQIVND (reference sequence). CDR3 length equals 14 residues. Here the CDR3 reads CASSVGAVAGELFF. The CDR3 bases are TGTGCCAGTAGTGTAGGGGCCGTCGCCGGGGAGCTGTTTTTT.

The chain has TRBV25-1 and TRBJ1-2; D is perhaps TRBD1 (6 bases). The CDR3 is 12 residues long. The ends were cut back, 4 bases at V and 5 bases at J, with 8 bases in the middle. Germline lookup yields CDR1 MGHDK and CDR2 SYGVNS. The CDR3 reads CASSAQGYGYTF. CDR3 DNA: TGTGCCAGCAGTGCACAGGGATATGGCTACACCTTC.

The rearrangement links TRBV12-5 to TRBJ1-2; D is perhaps TRBD1 (6 bases). This CDR3 has 16 residues. The germline CDR1 and CDR2 sequences are LGHNT and FRNRAP. V was pared by 4 bases and J by 8 bases, with 23 bases between. The CDR3 is CASGSDGQPKAGGYTF. The CDR3 DNA reads TGTGCTAGTGGTTCAGACGGACAGCCAAAGGCAGGGGGCTACACCTTC.

This chain links TRBV29-1 with TRBJ1-1; D not certain. The CDR3 extends over 13 amino acids. The V gene's germline CDR1 is SQVTM and CDR2 ANQGSEA. The V end was cut by 7 bases, the J end by 2 bases, with 14 bases between. The CDR3 loop reads CSAVSQVNTEAFF. The CDR3 nucleotides are TGCAGCGCCGTATCCCAGGTTAACACTGAAGCTTTCTTT.

On this clone itself: Other DNA sequences in the same sample also yield this CDR3. V usage is TRBV7-2 and J usage is TRBJ1-1; 8 nucleotides align to TRBD1. J gave up 1 base and V 5 bases, and 3 bases lay outside the gene matches. Germline V gene lookup returns CDR1 SGHTA and CDR2 FQGNSA. CDR3 length: 14 amino acids. CDR3 nucleotide sequence: TGTGCCAGCAGCGGACAGGGAGGGAACACTGAAGCTTTCTTT. Translation: CASSGQGGNTEAFF.

On this clone: Other DNA sequences in this specimen translate into the identical CDR3. CDR3: CASSESGYQPQHF. CDR3 coding DNA: TGTGCCAGCAGTGAATCGGGATATCAGCCCCAGCATTTT. The chain has TRBV6-1 and TRBJ1-5, with no clear D. CDR1 is MNHNS, CDR2 SASEGT, per germline. The CDR3 has 13 residues. With 2 bases removed from V and 5 bases from J, the gap between germline ends came to 7 bases.

The chain employs TRBV12-3 or TRBV12-4 and TRBJ2-1; D call uncertain. This CDR3 has 12 amino acids. V dropped 3 bases and J dropped 4 bases, with 4 bases sitting between them. The CDR3 coding sequence is TGTGCCAGCAGTTTCCGGTACAATGAGCAGTTCTTC. Translating gives CASSFRYNEQFF.

The genes are TRBV5-6 and TRBJ2-7, with 10 bases fitting TRBD2. Germline assignment: CDR1 SGHDT and CDR2 YYEEEE. The CDR3 is 16 residues long. Trimming at V came to 1 base and at J to 4 bases, leaving 8 bases not matched to a gene. DNA for the CDR3: TGTGCCAGCAGCTTGTTTCGCGTGACTAGCGGGTACGAGCAGTACTTC. This sequence encodes CASSLFRVTSGYEQYF.

The V call is TRBV2, the J call TRBJ1-1, with TRBD1 as a possible D gene (6 bases). Trimming shortened V by 6 bases and J by 1 base, and 18 bases separated the two germline ends. The CDR3 sequence is 16 residues long. CDR1 SNHLY and CDR2 FYNNEI come from the germline V gene. The DNA for the CDR3 is TGTGCCAGCAGCCCCAGTTGGGGGCTCGGGAACACTGAAGCTTTCTTT. Translating it yields CASSPSWGLGNTEAFF.

V is TRBV3-1 (or the pseudogene TRBV3-2) and J is TRBJ2-2; TRBD2 might be the D (5 bases). The length of the CDR3 is 16 residues. Germline assignment: CDR1 LGHDT and CDR2 YNNKEL (reference sequence). Between the trimmed V and J ends, which lost 1 base and 0 bases, there was a span of 9 bases. CDR3 DNA: TGTGCCAGCAGCCAAGGTGGCGGGTCGAACACCGGGGAGCTGTTTTTT. Protein sequence: CASSQGGGSNTGELFF.